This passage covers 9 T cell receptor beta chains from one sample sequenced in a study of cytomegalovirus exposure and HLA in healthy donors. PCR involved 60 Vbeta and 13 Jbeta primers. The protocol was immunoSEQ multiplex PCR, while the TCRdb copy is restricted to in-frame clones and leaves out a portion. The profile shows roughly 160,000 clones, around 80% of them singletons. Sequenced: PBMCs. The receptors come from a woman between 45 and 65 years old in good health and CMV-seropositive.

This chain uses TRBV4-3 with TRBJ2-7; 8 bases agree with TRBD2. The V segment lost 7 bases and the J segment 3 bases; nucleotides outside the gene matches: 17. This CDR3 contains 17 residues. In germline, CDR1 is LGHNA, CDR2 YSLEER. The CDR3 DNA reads TGCGCCAGCATCTCCAAGATTTCCCGAGCGGGGGACTACGAGCAGTACTTC. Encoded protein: CASISKISRAGDYEQYF.

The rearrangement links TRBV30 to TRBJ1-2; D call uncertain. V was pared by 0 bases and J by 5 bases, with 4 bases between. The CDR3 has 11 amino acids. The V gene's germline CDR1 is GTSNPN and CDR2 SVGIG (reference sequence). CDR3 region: CAWSVLYGYTF. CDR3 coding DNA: TGTGCCTGGAGTGTACTATATGGCTACACCTTC.

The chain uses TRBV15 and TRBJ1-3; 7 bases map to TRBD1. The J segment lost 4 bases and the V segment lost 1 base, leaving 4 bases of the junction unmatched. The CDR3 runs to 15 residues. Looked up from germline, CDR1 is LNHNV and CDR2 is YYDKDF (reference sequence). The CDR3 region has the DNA TGTGCCACCAGCAGAGGAACAGGGGCAGGAAACACCATATATTTT. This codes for CATSRGTGAGNTIYF.

The CDR3 nucleotides are TGTGCCAGCAGCCGATCGGACGTGGGGGAGTGGACAGATCAGCCCCAGCATTTT. Protein product: CASSRSDVGEWTDQPQHF. The chain links TRBV5-6 to TRBJ1-5, with D perhaps matching TRBD1 (6 bases). V shed 4 bases and J shed 5 bases, with 25 bases lying between them. The germline V gene encodes CDR1 SGHDT and CDR2 YYEEEE. The CDR3 spans 18 residues.

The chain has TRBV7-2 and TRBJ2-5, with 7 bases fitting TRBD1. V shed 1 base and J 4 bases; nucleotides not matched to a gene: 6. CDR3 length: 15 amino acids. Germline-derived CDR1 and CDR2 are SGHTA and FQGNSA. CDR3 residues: CASSLGGQSGETQYF. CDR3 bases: TGTGCCAGCAGCTTAGGGGGACAGTCGGGAGAGACCCAGTACTTC.

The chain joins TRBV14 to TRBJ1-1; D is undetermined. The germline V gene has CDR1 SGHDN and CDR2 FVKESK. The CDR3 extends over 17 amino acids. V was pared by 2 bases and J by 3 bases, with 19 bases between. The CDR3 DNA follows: TGTGCCAGCAGCCAATACCTAGTTCCGAGTTCGCACACTGAAGCTTTCTTT. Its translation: CASSQYLVPSSHTEAFF.

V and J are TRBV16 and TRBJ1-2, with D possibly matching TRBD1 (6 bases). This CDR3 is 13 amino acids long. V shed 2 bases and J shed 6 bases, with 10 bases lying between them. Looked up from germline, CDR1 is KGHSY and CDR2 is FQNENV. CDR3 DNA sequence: TGTGCCAGCAGCCAAAGGACAGCCGATGGCTACACCTTC. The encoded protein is CASSQRTADGYTF.

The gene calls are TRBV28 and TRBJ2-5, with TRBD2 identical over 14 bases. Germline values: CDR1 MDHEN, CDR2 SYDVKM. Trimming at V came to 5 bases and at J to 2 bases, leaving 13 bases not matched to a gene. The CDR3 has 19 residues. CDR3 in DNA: TGTGCCAGCAGTGTTCCGGGACTAGCGGGAGCAATGGGACAAGAGACCCAGTACTTC. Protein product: CASSVPGLAGAMGQETQYF.

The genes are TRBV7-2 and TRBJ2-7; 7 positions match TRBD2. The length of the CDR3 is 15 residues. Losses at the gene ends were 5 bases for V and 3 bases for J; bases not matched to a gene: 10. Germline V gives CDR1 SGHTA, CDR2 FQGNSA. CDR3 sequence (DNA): TGTGCCAGCAGCAAGCGGGACGCTATTAACTACGAGCAGTACTTC. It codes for CASSKRDAINYEQYF.